This T cell receptor (beta chain) was obtained from a study of cytomegalovirus exposure and HLA in healthy donors. Findings and limits, study-wide: It was in a later analysis that TCR association rates were seen to vary by HLA locus, highest for DRB1 and lowest for HLA-C. At a 0.05 false discovery rate, a later analysis found over 15,000 TCR beta sequences to be associated with HLA alleles. One cluster of highly shared sequence variants probably arose as a sequencing artifact.

The PCR ran on 60 Vbeta and 13 Jbeta primers. TCRdb's copy holds only in-frame clones and misses some; the assay was immunoSEQ multiplex PCR. The table records about 95,000 clones, about two thirds of them present only once. CDR1 is KGHSY, CDR2 FQNENV, per germline. Trimming left V 4 bases short and J 9 bases short, with 7 bases between. CDR3 size: 11 residues. This clone was recorded once. Antigen: not known. Each donor was healthy, and each was a bone marrow donor. The rearrangement links TRBV16 to TRBJ2-1; perhaps TRBD2 as D (5 bases). The TCR originated in a man in his sixties in good health and CMV-seronegative. The sample taken for sequencing was PBMCs. As DNA, the CDR3 is TGTGCCAGCAGCCGAGGGATTGAGCAGTTCTTC. This codes for CASSRGIEQFF. Based on the CDR3 plus reference TRBV16 and TRBJ2-1, the full variable domain is GEEVAQTPKHLVRGEGQKAKLYCAPIKGHSYVFWYQQVLKNEFKFLISFQNENVFDETGMPKERFSAKCLPNSPCSLEIQATKLEDSAVYFCASSRGIEQFFGPGTRLTVL.